The source of this T cell receptor (beta chain) is a study of blood T cell repertoires in COVID-19 (dated by TCRdb to the early 2020s). Background for the entire study: Samples from collaborators originated in the United States, Italy and Spain and spanned both the acute and convalescent phases of COVID-19. The material from the prospective study consisted of cDNA or gDNA derived from T cells, B-cell-depleted T cells, or PBMCs. Deeply sampled blood TCRbeta repertoires from subjects exposed to, actively infected with, or recovered from COVID-19 were included in the dataset. A freely available public database, intended as a resource for researchers studying the immune response to SARS-CoV-2, is where the repertoires were released. The samples were drawn from the first 160 participants of the ongoing ImmuneRACE study and from 1,254 subjects provided by 6 global collaborators. A de-identified subject ID, COVID-19 status, age in years and sex were almost always included in the sample metadata. HLA class I and class II types, where available, came from metadata supplied by the sample provider rather than from assay-based typing. Results and caveats for the whole study, not just this receptor: How much clinical and demographic metadata was included differed by source and by participant, and the metadata was provided uncurated.

Trimming accounts for 5 bases at V and 7 bases at J, while the number of junction bases matched to no gene is 9. Its CDR3 holds 15 amino acids, cysteine through phenylalanine. The retained sequence is limited to the CDR3, 45 bases, with the frame set at the first base. Looking up the germline V gene yields CDR1 SGHRS and CDR2 YFSETQ. As to this clone: Its antigen is still unknown. The sample holds no much larger clone one base away, and base qualities are not on file.

Whole blood was collected in K2EDTA tubes by collaborating institutions according to the institutions' own protocols. Collaborator samples were shipped for TCRbeta analysis as frozen whole blood, isolated PBMCs, or DNA extracted from either sample type. TCRbeta CDR3 regions were amplified from genomic DNA by means of the immunoSEQ Assay, a bias-controlled multiplex PCR. Concerning the study's data processing: The number of nucleated cells in each sample was estimated from the amplification of reference gene primers within the assay. To quantify the absolute abundance of each unique TCRbeta CDR3 rearrangement, sequence reads were collapsed and filtered. Productive Simpson clonality was computed per sample as the square root of Simpson's diversity index over productive rearrangements. TCRdb took this table from immuneACCESS and kept in-frame rearrangements with V and J called. Such tables lack part of the clones; where checked against another copy, unresolved V genes explain under half of the gap, and the rest is unexplained. That table gives V, J and clone size, and the DNA gave D and trimming. A total of 250,000 or so clones appear in this sample, approximately 91% of them only once. Clones ranked in the top ten supply around 2.9% of the sample.

This sequence originates from a woman aged 60-75 years with acute or convalescent COVID-19. The sample consisted of peripheral blood. The sequence joins TRBV5-1 to TRBJ1-4, and 9 junctional nucleotides match TRBD1. The CDR3 protein sequence reads: CASSPQTGGGEKLFF. The nucleotides read TGCGCCAGCAGTCCCCAGACAGGGGGAGGTGAAAAACTGTTTTTT.